This T cell receptor (beta chain) was obtained from a study of cytomegalovirus exposure and HLA in healthy donors. Study findings and constraints: Cytomegalovirus-associated status was assigned to about 150 TCR beta chains. Rarity held for most TCR sequences, but there were some public TCRs that occurred in many donors.

Germline CDR1 reads SNHLY; CDR2 reads FYNNEI. This CDR3 has 14 residues. The germline V and J ends were trimmed by 8 bases and 4 bases, with 15 bases remaining between them. The donors belonged to the approximately 130-subject validation cohort, separate from the roughly 670-subject first cohort. Libraries were prepared by immunoSEQ multiplex PCR; TCRdb keeps only in-frame clonotypes and omits some of them. The data hold under 250,000 clones, with about 90% observed a single time. Note on this clone: Its antigen is currently unknown.

This receptor was taken from a man younger than 35 in good health and CMV-seropositive. The V call is TRBV2, the J call TRBJ1-5; TRBD1 might be the D (5 bases). Sequenced: PBMCs. Here the CDR3 reads CASGWAGWNQPQHF. In nucleotides, the CDR3 is TGTGCCAGCGGTTGGGCAGGGTGGAATCAGCCCCAGCATTTT. The whole variable domain, filled in from reference TRBV2 and TRBJ1-5, reads EPEVTQTPSHQVTQMGQEVILRCVPISNHLYFYWYRQILGQKVEFLVSFYNNEISEKSEIFDDQFSVERPDGSNFTLKIRSTKLEDSAMYFCASGWAGWNQPQHFGDGTRLSIL.